What follows are 9 T cell receptor beta chains derived from one specimen sequenced in a study of CD8 T cells in Susac syndrome. Random hexamers were used to reverse transcribe 0.5 to 1 ug of RNA. TCRdb processed the immunoSEQ multiplex PCR reads anew with MiXCR; each CDR3 protein has one entry. The table has some 120,000 distinct CDR3 sequences, about 95% seen once. The source material was CD4+ T cells from PBMCs. Every receptor here comes from a human donor in good health.

The V call is TRBV20-1, the J call TRBJ1-5, with TRBD1 identical over 7 bases. V dropped 6 bases and J dropped 6; count of bases not matched to a gene: 5. Germline V lookup: CDR1 DFQATT, CDR2 SNEGSKA (reference sequence). This CDR3 has 12 residues. This chain's CDR3 is CSAENRGQPQHF. DNA of the CDR3: TGCAGTGCGGAAAACAGGGGTCAGCCCCAGCATTTT.

V is TRBV5-5 and J is TRBJ2-6; D is unclear. With 0 bases removed from V and 4 bases from J, the gap between germline ends came to 17 bases. Germline CDR1 is SGHKS and CDR2 is YYEKEE (reference sequence). This CDR3 is 18 amino acids long. CDR3 nucleotides: TGTGCCAGCAGCTTGGGTTTCCGGATAAATTCGGGGGCCAACGTCCTGACTTTC. Encoded protein: CASSLGFRINSGANVLTF.

J is TRBJ1-5 and V is TRBV27; unclear D gene. V dropped 5 bases and J dropped 3 bases, with 5 bases sitting between them. Germline lookup yields CDR1 MNHEY and CDR2 SMNVEV (reference sequence). The CDR3 spans 12 residues. CDR3 region: CASSLYNQPQHF. CDR3 in DNA: TGTGCCAGCAGTCTCTACAATCAGCCCCAGCATTTT.

The chain uses TRBV19 and TRBJ2-7; D gene ambiguous. Germline lookup yields CDR1 LNHDA and CDR2 SQIVND (reference sequence). This CDR3 has 15 residues. V lost 1 base to trimming and J lost 2 bases, with 12 bases between them. CDR3 protein: CASSIAASGTYEQYF. For the CDR3, the DNA is TGTGCCAGTAGTATAGCCGCAAGTGGTACCTACGAGCAGTACTTC.

The chain is built from TRBV29-1 and TRBJ1-2, with D perhaps TRBD1 (5 bases). Trimming shortened V by 3 bases and J by 4 bases, and 18 bases separated the two germline ends. Germline V gene lookup returns CDR1 SQVTM and CDR2 ANQGSEA. CDR3 length: 15 amino acids. The DNA of the CDR3 is TGCAGCGTTGATGCGACAGCTCCGTCCCTCTATGGCTACACCTTC. It is translated as CSVDATAPSLYGYTF.

The rearrangement links TRBV18 to TRBJ1-1; possible D gene TRBD1, 5 bases. Germline V CDR1 and CDR2: KGHSH, LQKENI. Trimming removed 3 bases at V and 5 bases at J, with 13 bases between. CDR3 size: 14 residues. The DNA of the CDR3 is TGTGCCAGCTCACCCGGGACCTTGTGGACTGAAGCTTTCTTT. Translated, it gives CASSPGTLWTEAFF. The whole variable domain, remainder taken from reference TRBV18 and TRBJ1-1, is NAGVMQNPRHLVRRRGQEARLRCSPMKGHSHVYWYRQLPEEGLKFMVYLQKENIIDESGMPKERFSAEFPKEGPSILRIQQVVRGDSAAYFCASSPGTLWTEAFFGQGTRLTVV.

The chain couples TRBV6-2 or TRBV6-3 to TRBJ2-5; D unclear. CDR3 length equals 14 residues. Germline CDR1 reads MNHEY; CDR2 reads SVGEGT. V lost 6 bases to trimming and J lost 4 bases, with 15 bases between them. DNA of the CDR3: TGTGCCAGCAGCATCGACCCGGCCGGAGAGACCCAGTACTTC. Protein product: CASSIDPAGETQYF.

The rearrangement links TRBV7-8 to TRBJ1-1; unclear D gene. The CDR3 spans 14 residues. CDR1 and CDR2 (germline): SGHVS, FQNEAQ. Trimming removed 7 bases at V and 0 bases at J, with 12 bases between. The CDR3 region is CASTLALVNTEAFF. The CDR3 coding sequence is TGTGCCAGCACTCTTGCGTTGGTGAACACTGAAGCTTTCTTT. Based on the CDR3 plus reference TRBV7-8 and TRBJ1-1, the full variable domain is GAGVSQSPRYKVAKRGQDVALRCDPISGHVSLFWYQQALGQGPEFLTYFQNEAQLDKSGLPSDRFFAERPEGSVSTLKIQRTQQEDSAVYLCASTLALVNTEAFFGQGTRLTVV.

This clonotype has just one count. The chain is built from TRBV2 and TRBJ1-1; TRBD1 matches 8 bases. CDR1 and CDR2 (germline): SNHLY, FYNNEI. There are 13 residues in the CDR3. J was trimmed by 7 bases and V by 5 bases; bases with no gene match: 6. The CDR3 here is CASSFRGQGEAFF. The DNA for the CDR3 is TGTGCCAGCAGTTTCAGGGGGCAGGGTGAAGCTTTCTTT.